The 8 T cell receptor beta chains below come from one sample, sequenced in a study of cytomegalovirus exposure and HLA in healthy donors. Primers: 60 Vbeta forward and 13 Jbeta reverse. Libraries were prepared by immunoSEQ multiplex PCR; TCRdb keeps only in-frame clonotypes and omits some of them. Among about 130,000 clones listed, around 73% were seen once. The specimen sequenced was PBMCs. Receptors originate from a man aged 30-40 years in good health and CMV-seropositive.

The chain joins TRBV2 to TRBJ2-7; 14 bases match TRBD2. CDR1 is SNHLY, CDR2 FYNNEI, per germline. There are 15 residues in the CDR3. V was clipped by 6 bases and J by 3 bases; unmatched bases: 4. The CDR3 here is CASSYGTSGSYEQYF. DNA of the CDR3: TGTGCCAGCAGCTACGGGACTAGCGGGAGCTACGAGCAGTACTTC. The entire variable domain, with the rest obtained from reference TRBV2 and TRBJ2-7, is as follows: EPEVTQTPSHQVTQMGQEVILRCVPISNHLYFYWYRQILGQKVEFLVSFYNNEISEKSEIFDDQFSVERPDGSNFTLKIRSTKLEDSAMYFCASSYGTSGSYEQYFGPGTRLTVT.

The J gene is TRBJ1-1, the V gene TRBV27, with 7 bases that match TRBD1. CDR1 is MNHEY and CDR2 is SMNVEV in the germline V gene (reference sequence). J gave up 3 bases and V 5 bases, and 9 bases lay outside the gene matches. The CDR3 runs to 15 residues. The CDR3 nucleotides are TGTGCCAGCAGTAACCGACAGGGTTTTGACACTGAAGCTTTCTTT. It yields the protein CASSNRQGFDTEAFF.

This clone was seen only a few times. Here the CDR3 DNA reads TGTGCCAGCAGCCCGGTGGCAGATACGCAGTATTTT. Amino acids: CASSPVADTQYF. The chain is built from TRBV7-2 and TRBJ2-3; no reliable D call. The germline V and J ends were trimmed by 5 bases and 4 bases, with 7 bases remaining between them. From germline, CDR1 is SGHTA and CDR2 FQGNSA. The CDR3 has 12 residues. The entire variable domain, with the rest obtained from reference TRBV7-2 and TRBJ2-3, is as follows: GAGVSQSPSNKVTEKGKDVELRCDPISGHTALYWYRQSLGQGLEFLIYFQGNSAPDKSGLPSDRFSAERTGGSVSTLTIQRTQQEDSAVYLCASSPVADTQYFGPGTRLTVL.

The chain combines TRBV5-1 with TRBJ2-1, with 10 nucleotides matching TRBD2. The CDR3 runs to 15 residues. V gave up 4 bases and J gave up 8 bases; unmatched junction bases: 9. Per germline, CDR1 SGHRS and CDR2 YFSETQ. CDR3 bases: TGCGCCAGCAGCCCGGCTAGCGGGAGTTTCGATGAGCAGTTCTTC. Its protein is CASSPASGSFDEQFF.

About this clone: The same CDR3 can be traced to other DNA sequences in this sample. This chain joins TRBV2 and TRBJ2-2, with 7 bases aligning to TRBD1. Germline V CDR1 and CDR2: SNHLY, FYNNEI. This CDR3 spans 15 amino acids. Trimming cost V 7 bases and J 6 bases; bases outside gene matches: 11. As DNA, the CDR3 is TGTGCCAGCAACGACGGGACAGTGGTCCCCGGGGAGCTGTTTTTT. Translated: CASNDGTVVPGELFF.

The sample holds one count of this clone. V is TRBV9 and J is TRBJ2-3; tentatively, D is TRBD2 (5 bases). V was cut by 2 bases and J by 3 bases, with 13 bases left in between. CDR3 length equals 15 residues. The germline V gene has CDR1 SGDLS and CDR2 YYNGEE. This CDR3 is CASSVERVGTDTQYF. The CDR3 DNA reads TGTGCCAGCAGCGTGGAGAGGGTGGGAACAGATACGCAGTATTTT.

This clone was observed a single time. The genes are TRBV7-9 and TRBJ1-5; 9 nucleotides align to TRBD1. Per the germline V gene, CDR1 is SEHNR and CDR2 is FQNEAQ (reference sequence). This CDR3 comprises 14 residues. V lost 5 bases and J lost 5; bases outside the gene matches: 4. This CDR3 reads CASSETGGDQPQHF. CDR3 DNA: TGTGCCAGCAGCGAGACAGGGGGGGATCAGCCCCAGCATTTT.

The rearrangement links TRBV5-6 to TRBJ1-5; maybe TRBD1 (6 bases). V shed 2 bases and J shed 4 bases, with 10 bases lying between them. This CDR3 has 14 residues. The V gene's germline CDR1 is SGHDT and CDR2 YYEEEE. Written as DNA, the CDR3 is TGTGCCAGCAGCTTCTGGGACACGAATCAGCCCCAGCATTTT. Its protein is CASSFWDTNQPQHF.